This T cell receptor beta chain was found in a study of shared T cell receptors in the human thymus (dated by TCRdb to the early 2020s). Background for the entire study: The study examined how the human thymus generates shared, self-reactive T-cell receptor alpha chains.

Libraries were built with the immunoSEQ multiplex PCR assay. TCRdb took over this immuneACCESS table, retaining in-frame rearrangements with V and J assigned. Such tables are incomplete; in checked studies, under half of the missing clones stem from an unresolved V gene, and the remainder is unexplained. The sample table holds a few hundred thousand clones, of which 95% were seen once. Approximately 0.02% of the sample is in the top ten clones. In regard to this clone: The target of this receptor is not known. Base qualities are not provided; no much larger clone lies one nucleotide away.

V and J lose 5 bases and 1 base, and a span of 12 bases separates them. Reading the germline V gene gives CDR1 SQVTM and CDR2 ANQGSEA. The CDR3 numbers 14 residues from cysteine through phenylalanine. The entry retains the CDR3 DNA only, 42 bases that are in frame from base 1. This clonotype was sampled from a human donor. The sequencing input was thymocytes. The rearrangement combines TRBV29-1 with TRBJ2-1, with no confident D gene call. The DNA sequence is as follows: TGCAGCGTTCCGGCCAGGCGGTCCTACAATGAGCAGTTCTTC. This translates into CSVPARRSYNEQFF.